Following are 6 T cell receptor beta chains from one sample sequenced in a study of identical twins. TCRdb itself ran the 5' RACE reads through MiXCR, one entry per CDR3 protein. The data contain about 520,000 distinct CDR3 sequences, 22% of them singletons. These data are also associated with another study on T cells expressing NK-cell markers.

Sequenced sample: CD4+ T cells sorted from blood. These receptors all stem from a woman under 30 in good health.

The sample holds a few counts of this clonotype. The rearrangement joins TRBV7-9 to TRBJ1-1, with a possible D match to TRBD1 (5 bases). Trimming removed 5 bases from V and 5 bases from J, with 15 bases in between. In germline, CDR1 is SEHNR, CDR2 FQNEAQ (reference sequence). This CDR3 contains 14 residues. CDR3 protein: CASSLLGPHTEAFF. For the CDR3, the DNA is TGTGCCAGCAGCCTTTTGGGACCCCATACTGAAGCTTTCTTT.

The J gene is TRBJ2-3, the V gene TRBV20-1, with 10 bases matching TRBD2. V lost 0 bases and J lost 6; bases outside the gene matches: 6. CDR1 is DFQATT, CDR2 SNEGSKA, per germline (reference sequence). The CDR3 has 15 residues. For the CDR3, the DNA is TGCAGTGCTAGAGATCTAGCGGGGGAATCGGATACGCAGTATTTT. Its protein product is CSARDLAGESDTQYF.

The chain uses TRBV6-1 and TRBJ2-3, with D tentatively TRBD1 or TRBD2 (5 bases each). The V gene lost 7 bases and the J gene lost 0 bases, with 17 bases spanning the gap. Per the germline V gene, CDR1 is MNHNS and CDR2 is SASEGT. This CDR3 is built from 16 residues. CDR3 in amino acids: CASTPLSGPSTDTQYF. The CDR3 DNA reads TGTGCCAGCACCCCACTTTCGGGACCTAGCACAGATACGCAGTATTTT.

CDR3 residues: CASSPSPSGPYF. The CDR3 DNA is TGTGCCAGCAGCCCTTCACCCAGCGGGCCGTACTTC. The gene calls are TRBV7-8 and TRBJ2-7; the D gene is possibly TRBD2 (6 bases). Germline V lookup: CDR1 SGHVS, CDR2 FQNEAQ. The CDR3 loop spans 12 amino acids. Trimming shortened V by 5 bases and J by 12 bases, and 17 bases separated the two germline ends.

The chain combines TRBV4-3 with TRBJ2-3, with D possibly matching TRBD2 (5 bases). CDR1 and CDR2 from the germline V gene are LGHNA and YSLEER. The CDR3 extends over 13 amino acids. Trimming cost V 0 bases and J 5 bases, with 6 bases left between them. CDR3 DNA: TGCGCCAGCAGCCAAGAGGGGAGAGATACGCAGTATTTT. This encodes CASSQEGRDTQYF.

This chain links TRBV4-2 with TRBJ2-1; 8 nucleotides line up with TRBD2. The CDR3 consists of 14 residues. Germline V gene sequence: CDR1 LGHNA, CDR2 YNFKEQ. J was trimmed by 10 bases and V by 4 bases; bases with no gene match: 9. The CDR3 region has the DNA TGTGCCAGCAGCCCAGCTTTAGCGGGGCGGGAGCAGTTCTTC. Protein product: CASSPALAGREQFF.